A single sample is the source of the 16 T cell receptor beta chains below, sequenced in a study of blood T cells in healthy people across ages. Next came a second PCR, run for about 7 to 12 cycles, which used a sample-barcoded 5' primer along with a J-beta primer mix. TCRdb reanalysed the 5' RACE reads using MiXCR and keeps one entry per CDR3 protein. The repertoire holds some 730,000 distinct CDR3 sequences, around a fifth seen once, with 22% in the top ten. The source material was blood. The receptor source for this set is a man in his 70s in good health.

On this clonotype itself: A junction end diverges from the germline sequence, so it may reflect a read error. This sequence joins TRBV2 and TRBJ2-7, with D possibly being TRBD1 (6 bases). Per germline, CDR1 SNHLY and CDR2 FYNNEI. This CDR3 spans 10 amino acids. As DNA, the CDR3 is TGTGCCAGCAGTGAGGACAGCCCCGTCTTC. It specifies CASSEDSPVF.

The V call is TRBV7-3, the J call TRBJ1-1, with 9 nucleotides matching TRBD1. V trimming: 5 bases; J trimming: 10 bases; junction bases outside the gene matches: 14. The CDR3 runs to 15 residues. CDR1 and CDR2 from the germline V gene are SGHTA and FQGTGA. The CDR3 loop reads CASSLGPGTGKGAFF. In DNA form, the CDR3 reads TGTGCCAGCAGCCTAGGACCCGGGACAGGGAAAGGAGCTTTCTTT.

The chain uses TRBV7-9 and TRBJ2-7, with D tentatively TRBD1 (6 bases). This CDR3 comprises 15 residues. Germline V gives CDR1 SEHNR, CDR2 FQNEAQ (reference sequence). Trimming pared 4 bases from V and 3 bases from J, leaving 16 bases between. CDR3 coding DNA: TGTGCCAGCAGCTCGACAGGTGGTCTCAGCTACGAGCAGTACTTC. Encoded protein: CASSSTGGLSYEQYF.

The genes are TRBV5-1 and TRBJ1-4; 9 bases are shared with TRBD1. V shed 7 bases and J 1 base; nucleotides not matched to a gene: 5. Germline CDR1 and CDR2: SGHRS and YFSETQ. The CDR3 is made up of 15 amino acids. The CDR3 is CASGTGGGTNEKLFF. Written as DNA, the CDR3 is TGCGCCAGCGGAACAGGGGGCGGAACTAATGAAAAACTGTTTTTT.

This clonotype has only a few counts. The chain recombines TRBV20-1 with TRBJ1-5, with D possibly TRBD1 on 5 matching bases. The CDR3 is 15 residues long. The V and J ends lost 3 bases and 0 bases respectively, with 12 bases between them. Germline V gene lookup returns CDR1 DFQATT and CDR2 SNEGSKA (reference sequence). CDR3 bases: TGCAGTGCTAGGGACCTGGGGCATAGCAATCAGCCCCAGCATTTT. Its protein product is CSARDLGHSNQPQHF.

This clonotype came up a few times. The chain carries TRBV5-1 and TRBJ2-5, with 10 positions matching TRBD2. The CDR3 is 17 residues long. V was pared by 1 base and J by 4 bases, with 10 bases of the junction left unmatched. Germline V gene sequence: CDR1 SGHRS, CDR2 YFSETQ. Here the CDR3 DNA reads TGCGCCAGCAGCTTGAGACGTACCGGGACTAGCGCAGAGACCCAGTACTTC. This encodes CASSLRRTGTSAETQYF.

Only a few counts were recorded for this clonotype. This chain links TRBV14 with TRBJ2-1, with D hard to call. The CDR3 loop spans 13 amino acids. Trimming took off 0 bases at V and 8 bases at J, with 8 bases between the two ends. The germline gives CDR1 SGHDN, CDR2 FVKESK. CDR3 in amino acids: CASSQEVWDEQFF. The CDR3 nucleotides read TGTGCCAGCAGCCAAGAGGTTTGGGATGAGCAGTTCTTC.

The J gene is TRBJ1-2, the V gene TRBV7-9, with 12 bases that match TRBD1. The CDR3 length is 18 residues. V shed 4 bases, J shed 4 bases, and the junction held 13 bases outside the gene matches. The germline CDR1 and CDR2 sequences are SEHNR and FQNEAQ (reference sequence). The CDR3 spells CASSSNRDRGRWGYGYTF. In nucleotides, the CDR3 is TGTGCCAGCAGCTCGAACCGGGACAGGGGGCGCTGGGGCTATGGCTACACCTTC. Variable domain in full (rest from reference TRBV7-9 and TRBJ1-2): DTGVSQNPRHKITKRGQNVTFRCDPISEHNRLYWYRQTLGQGPEFLTYFQNEAQLEKSRLLSDRFSAERPKGSFSTLEIQRTEQGDSAMYLCASSSNRDRGRWGYGYTFGSGTRLTVV.

This clonotype occurred many times. The chain carries TRBV5-1 and TRBJ1-1; D is ambiguous. Germline loops: CDR1 SGHRS, CDR2 YFSETQ. CDR3 size: 14 residues. Trimming pared 0 bases from V and 7 bases from J, leaving 13 bases between. CDR3 residues: CASSLGQLLSEAFF. In DNA form, the CDR3 reads TGCGCCAGCAGCTTGGGGCAGCTCCTAAGTGAAGCTTTCTTT.

The chain links TRBV7-9 to TRBJ1-1; 11 nucleotides line up with TRBD1. CDR1 and CDR2 from the germline V gene are SEHNR and FQNEAQ (reference sequence). Germline trimming cut 5 bases from V and 8 bases from J; bases unmatched to any gene: 10. The CDR3 runs 15 residues. As DNA, the CDR3 is TGTGCCAGCAGCATCCCCGGGACAGGGGGAAACGAAGCTTTCTTT. Translating gives CASSIPGTGGNEAFF. Drawing the rest from reference TRBV7-9 and TRBJ1-1, the complete variable domain is DTGVSQNPRHKITKRGQNVTFRCDPISEHNRLYWYRQTLGQGPEFLTYFQNEAQLEKSRLLSDRFSAERPKGSFSTLEIQRTEQGDSAMYLCASSIPGTGGNEAFFGQGTRLTVV.

This clonotype turned up a few times. The chain is built from TRBV5-1 and TRBJ1-3; 11 nucleotides agree with TRBD1. The CDR3 loop spans 15 amino acids. CDR1 and CDR2 (germline): SGHRS, YFSETQ. Trimming removed 6 bases from V and 4 bases from J; junction bases left unmatched: 6. The CDR3 spells CASKQGQGAGNTIYF. CDR3 nucleotide sequence: TGCGCCAGCAAGCAAGGACAGGGGGCCGGAAACACCATATATTTT.

J is TRBJ2-5 and V is TRBV20-1; 8 positions match TRBD2. This CDR3 spans 19 amino acids. The germline V gene has CDR1 DFQATT and CDR2 SNEGSKA (reference sequence). The trim removed 3 bases at V and 0 bases at J, leaving 18 bases unmatched. CDR3 nucleotides: TGCAGTGCTAGGGACAGACGGCTCGCGGGGGGATCGTACCAAGAGACCCAGTACTTC. Translating it yields CSARDRRLAGGSYQETQYF.

The chain couples TRBV19 to TRBJ2-7; D is undetermined. The J call is uncertain, as TRBJ2-1 better fits the DNA end. Germline V CDR1 and CDR2: LNHDA, SQIVND (reference sequence). The CDR3 loop spans 14 amino acids. Written as DNA, the CDR3 is TGTGCCAGCCAGACCCTGGGCGTACAGAATGAGCAGTTCTTC. This codes for CASQTLGVQNEQFF.

This clonotype has more than one count but fewer than ten. The genes are TRBV12-5 and TRBJ1-5; D ambiguous. Germline CDR1 LGHNT, CDR2 FRNRAP. The CDR3 is made up of 11 amino acids. The V end lost 5 bases, the J end lost 5 bases, and 4 bases lay between the germline ends. The CDR3 DNA follows: TGTGCTAGTGGTGGTTATCAGCCCCAGCATTTT. Its translation is CASGGYQPQHF.

The J gene is TRBJ2-1, the V gene TRBV7-9; 11 positions agree with TRBD2. The J call is in doubt because the DNA end fits TRBJ2-7 better. Looked up from germline, CDR1 is SEHNR and CDR2 is FQNEAQ (reference sequence). This CDR3 spans 15 amino acids. CDR3 residues: CASSSGLAESYEQYV. For the CDR3, the DNA is TGTGCCAGCAGTTCGGGACTAGCGGAGTCCTACGAGCAGTACGTC.

This clonotype has a handful of counts. The CDR3 DNA sequence: TGTGCCACCAGTGATGAGGGACTAGCACAAGAGACCCAGTACTTC. It codes for CATSDEGLAQETQYF. The chain carries TRBV24-1 and TRBJ2-5; 9 bases are a match to TRBD2. The length of the CDR3 is 15 residues. V dropped 3 bases and J dropped 2; count of bases not matched to a gene: 3. The germline gives CDR1 KGHDR, CDR2 SFDVKD.